This T cell receptor beta chain is from a study of glioma-infiltrating T cells. Study-wide findings and caveats: Only very few CDR3 sequences appeared in both tissue and blood. Tissue-blood divergence was below expectation in non-neoplastic patients, above in gliomas.

TCR alpha and beta CDR3 regions were amplified from RNA using iRepertoire nested multiplex PCR. MiXCR, run by TCRdb on the multiplex PCR reads, gives a single entry per CDR3 protein. This sample has approximately 110,000 distinct CDR3 sequences, with less than 30% found just once. This clonotype was found a few times. Antigen unknown. CDR1 and CDR2 from the germline V gene are LNHDA and SQIVND (reference sequence). The CDR3 covers 15 residues. The V and J ends lost 6 bases and 2 bases, in that order; junction bases with no gene match: 8. The chain carries TRBV19 and TRBJ2-5, with 8 positions matching TRBD2. The origin of this receptor is a human donor with low-grade glioma or glioblastoma, undergoing nonglioma brain surgery, or in good health (not recorded which). The sample taken for sequencing was glioma tissue, nonneoplastic brain tissue, or PBMCs (not recorded which). CDR3 nucleotide sequence: TGTGCCAGTAGAGGAACTAGCGGATCTCAAGAGACCCAGTACTTC. Residues: CASRGTSGSQETQYF.